Presented here are 11 T cell receptor beta chains from one specimen sequenced in a study of blood T cell repertoires in COVID-19 (TCRdb year 2020). The library was obtained by the immunoSEQ multiplex PCR assay. Here the immuneACCESS table is served through TCRdb, limited to in-frame sequences with V and J called. Missing clones are a known gap in these copies; in checked studies unresolved V genes cover under half, and the rest lacks a known reason. The sample has about 39,000 clones on record, roughly 80% of them singletons. About 9% of the sample goes to the ten largest clones. Sequenced sample: peripheral blood. These receptor sequences come from a man between 60 and 75 years old in a cohort sampled during active COVID-19.

This clone was seen more than once but under ten times. This chain connects TRBV2 to TRBJ2-7; D remains unclear. Germline lookup yields CDR1 SNHLY and CDR2 FYNNEI. V shed 2 bases and J shed 0 bases, with 5 bases lying between them. This CDR3 has 13 amino acids. The DNA for the CDR3 is TGTGCCAGCAGTGAATCCATCTCCTACGAGCAGTACTTC. Amino acid sequence: CASSESISYEQYF.

This clone was found once. The rearrangement uses TRBV6-6 and TRBJ2-1; TRBD2 matches 10 bases. Germline V gives CDR1 MNHNY, CDR2 SVGAGI (reference sequence). After removal of 5 bases from V and 2 bases from J, the junction contained 12 bases not matched to a gene. The CDR3 length is 18 residues. Here the CDR3 reads CASSPGGSGRPAYNEQFF. The DNA of the CDR3 is TGTGCCAGCAGTCCGGGCGGTAGCGGGAGGCCCGCCTACAATGAGCAGTTCTTC.

The chain has TRBV28 and TRBJ2-1; the match to TRBD2 covers 15 bases. Germline V gene lookup returns CDR1 MDHEN and CDR2 SYDVKM. The CDR3 consists of 17 residues. V was pared by 5 bases and J by 4 bases, with 6 bases of the junction left unmatched. For the CDR3, the DNA is TGTGCCAGCAGTCCTCCGGGACTAGCGGGAGGATACAATGAGCAGTTCTTC. Translating gives CASSPPGLAGGYNEQFF.

V and J are TRBV19 and TRBJ2-7, with 13 nucleotides matching TRBD2. This CDR3 has 14 amino acids. CDR1 is LNHDA, CDR2 SQIVND, per germline (reference sequence). V shed 6 bases, J shed 9 bases, and the junction held 8 bases outside the gene matches. The CDR3 loop reads CASSPLAGGPGQYF. The DNA of the CDR3 is TGTGCCAGTAGCCCACTAGCGGGAGGGCCGGGGCAGTACTTC.

This rearrangement joins TRBV28 to TRBJ1-2; D remains ambiguous. The length of the CDR3 is 13 residues. CDR1 is MDHEN, CDR2 SYDVKM, per germline. The germline V and J ends were trimmed by 2 bases and 8 bases, with 12 bases remaining between them. The CDR3 bases are TGTGCCAGCAGTTTAGATCTCGGGAAAGGCTACACCTTC. Translated, it gives CASSLDLGKGYTF.

J is TRBJ1-2 and V is TRBV29-1; 10 nucleotides agree with TRBD1. CDR1 SQVTM and CDR2 ANQGSEA come from the germline V gene. The CDR3 consists of 14 residues. CDR3 nucleotides: TGCACTTACCCTCCGACAGGGGGCAAATATGGCTACACCTTC. This sequence encodes CTYPPTGGKYGYTF.

The chain uses TRBV7-8 and TRBJ2-3; 10 bases map to TRBD2. CDR3 length: 20 residues. Germline V gene sequence: CDR1 SGHVS, CDR2 FQNEAQ. The trim removed 2 bases at V and 3 bases at J, leaving 17 bases unmatched. The CDR3 region is CASSLKDPAGGPFATDTQYF. The CDR3 DNA follows: TGTGCCAGCAGCTTAAAGGATCCAGCGGGGGGGCCGTTTGCGACAGATACGCAGTATTTT.

The V and J genes are TRBV27 and TRBJ1-5; no reliable D call. The germline CDR1 and CDR2 sequences are MNHEY and SMNVEV (reference sequence). V was cut by 4 bases and J by 6 bases, with 13 bases left in between. The CDR3 sequence is 14 residues long. The CDR3 nucleotides read TGTGCCAGCAGTTGGTATAGAGGGATTCAGCCCCAGCATTTT. This sequence encodes CASSWYRGIQPQHF.

The chain uses TRBV5-1 and TRBJ2-7; 8 bases line up with TRBD1. The CDR3 contains 20 residues. The J segment lost 1 base and the V segment lost 5 bases, leaving 23 bases of the junction unmatched. Germline loops: CDR1 SGHRS, CDR2 YFSETQ. CDR3 nucleotide sequence: TGCGCCAGCAGGAGGCAGGGGGCCCAAAATTCGAATCTCGATTCCTACGAGCAGTACTTC. Protein sequence: CASRRQGAQNSNLDSYEQYF.

The chain recombines TRBV19 with TRBJ2-7, with a weak D call TRBD1 (5 bases). Trimming pared 6 bases from V and 2 bases from J, leaving 14 bases between. Germline CDR1 is LNHDA and CDR2 is SQIVND (reference sequence). This CDR3 region has 14 residues. This CDR3 is CASSARARTYEQYF. DNA for the CDR3: TGTGCCAGTAGCGCCAGGGCCAGGACCTACGAGCAGTACTTC.

The genes are TRBV24-1 and TRBJ2-5, with TRBD2 as a possible D gene (5 bases). The CDR3 covers 14 residues. Trimming removed 1 base from V and 2 bases from J, with 7 bases in between. Germline V lookup: CDR1 KGHDR, CDR2 SFDVKD. The CDR3 nucleotides read TGTGCCACCAGTGATTTAGGAGGACAAGAGACCCAGTACTTC. Translating gives CATSDLGGQETQYF.